This entry concerns a single T cell receptor beta chain. This entry belongs to a study of T cell changes during pregnancy in multiple sclerosis. The assay was immunoSEQ multiplex PCR, and TCRdb's table has in-frame clones only and misses some. The table has roughly 36,000 clones, roughly 90% seen once. The source is a female donor in good health, enrolled as a control in a pregnancy study. This specimen consisted of peripheral blood, obtained in the second trimester of pregnancy.

The DNA for the CDR3 is TGTGCCAGCAGCTTAGTGCAGGGCCAAGAGACCCAGTACTTC. Its protein is CASSLVQGQETQYF. The chain couples TRBV11-2 to TRBJ2-5; perhaps TRBD1 as D (5 bases). V lost 1 base and J lost 1, with 7 bases in between. The CDR3 extends over 14 amino acids. CDR1 and CDR2 (germline): SGHAT, FQNNGV.